Given below is one T cell receptor beta chain in context. The entry originates in a study of blood T cell repertoires in COVID-19. At the level of the study: Donors in the United States, Italy and Spain gave samples during acute or convalescent COVID-19.

Generated by immunoSEQ multiplex PCR, the TCRdb table keeps only in-frame clones and is missing some. The sample has about 23,000 clones, 85% to 90% seen once. CDR1 is SQVTM, CDR2 ANQGSEA, per germline. This CDR3 has 12 amino acids. Trimming removed 3 bases from V and 10 bases from J, with 13 bases in between. The sequenced material came from peripheral blood. The sequence derives from a woman older than 75 with acute or convalescent COVID-19. The chain carries TRBV29-1 and TRBJ2-1, with a weak D call TRBD2 (5 bases). CDR3 region: CSVEVQRQEQFF. CDR3 coding DNA: TGCAGCGTTGAGGTCCAGCGGCAAGAGCAGTTCTTC.